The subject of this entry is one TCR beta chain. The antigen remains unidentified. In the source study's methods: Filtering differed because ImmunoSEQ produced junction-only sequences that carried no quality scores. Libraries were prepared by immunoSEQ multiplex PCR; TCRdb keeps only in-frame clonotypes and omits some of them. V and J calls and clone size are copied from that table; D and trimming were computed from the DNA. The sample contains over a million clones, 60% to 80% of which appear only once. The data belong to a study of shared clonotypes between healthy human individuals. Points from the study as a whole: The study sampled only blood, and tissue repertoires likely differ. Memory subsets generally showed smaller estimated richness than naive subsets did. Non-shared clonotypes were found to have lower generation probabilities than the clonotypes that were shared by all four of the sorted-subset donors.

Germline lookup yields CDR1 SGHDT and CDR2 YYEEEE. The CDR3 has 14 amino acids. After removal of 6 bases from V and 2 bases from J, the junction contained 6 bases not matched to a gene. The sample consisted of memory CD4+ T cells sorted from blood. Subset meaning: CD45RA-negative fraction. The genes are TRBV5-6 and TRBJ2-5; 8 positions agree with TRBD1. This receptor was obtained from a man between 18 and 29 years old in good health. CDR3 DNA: TGTGCCAGCATCAGGACAGGGTTGCAAGAGACCCAGTACTTC. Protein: CASIRTGLQETQYF.